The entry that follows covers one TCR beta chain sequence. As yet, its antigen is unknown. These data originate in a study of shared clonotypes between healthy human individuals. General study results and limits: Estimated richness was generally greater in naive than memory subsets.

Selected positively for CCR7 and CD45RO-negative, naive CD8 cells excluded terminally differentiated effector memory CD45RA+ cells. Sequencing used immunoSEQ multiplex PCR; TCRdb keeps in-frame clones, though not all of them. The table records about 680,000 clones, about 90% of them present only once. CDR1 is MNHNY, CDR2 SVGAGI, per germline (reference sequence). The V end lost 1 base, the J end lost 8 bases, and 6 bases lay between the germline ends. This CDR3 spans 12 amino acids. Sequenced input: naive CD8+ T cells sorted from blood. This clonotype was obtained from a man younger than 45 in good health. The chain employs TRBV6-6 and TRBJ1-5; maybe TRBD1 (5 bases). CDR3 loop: CASSYWGEPQHF. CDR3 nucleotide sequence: TGTGCCAGCAGTTACTGGGGGGAGCCCCAGCATTTT.